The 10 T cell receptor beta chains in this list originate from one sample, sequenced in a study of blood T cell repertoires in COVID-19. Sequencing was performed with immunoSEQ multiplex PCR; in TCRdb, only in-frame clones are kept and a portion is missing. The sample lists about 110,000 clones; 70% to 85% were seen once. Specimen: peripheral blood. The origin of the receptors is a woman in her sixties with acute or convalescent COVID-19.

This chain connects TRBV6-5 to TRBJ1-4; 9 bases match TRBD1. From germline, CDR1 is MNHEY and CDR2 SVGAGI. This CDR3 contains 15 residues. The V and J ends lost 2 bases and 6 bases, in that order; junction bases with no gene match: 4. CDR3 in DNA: TGTGCCAGCAGTTACGAAGGGACAGGGTATGAAAAACTGTTTTTT. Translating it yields CASSYEGTGYEKLFF.

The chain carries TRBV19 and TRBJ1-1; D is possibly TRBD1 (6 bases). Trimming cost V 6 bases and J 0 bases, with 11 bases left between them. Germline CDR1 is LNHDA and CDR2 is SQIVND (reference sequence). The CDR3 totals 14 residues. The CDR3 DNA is TGTGCCAGTAGCGTTAGGGGGATGAACACTGAAGCTTTCTTT. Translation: CASSVRGMNTEAFF.

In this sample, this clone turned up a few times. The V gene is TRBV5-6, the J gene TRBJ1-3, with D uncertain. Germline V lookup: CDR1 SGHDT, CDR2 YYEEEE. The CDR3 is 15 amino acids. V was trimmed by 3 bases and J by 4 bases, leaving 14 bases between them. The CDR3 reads CASSSTVYPGNTIYF. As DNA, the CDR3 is TGTGCCAGCAGCTCCACTGTATATCCAGGAAACACCATATATTTT.

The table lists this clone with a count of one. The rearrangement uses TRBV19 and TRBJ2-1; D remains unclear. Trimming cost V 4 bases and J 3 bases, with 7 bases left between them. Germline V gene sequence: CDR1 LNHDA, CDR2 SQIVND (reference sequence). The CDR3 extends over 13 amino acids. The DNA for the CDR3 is TGTGCCAGTAGTAGTTCGTACTACAATGAGCAGTTCTTC. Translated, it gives CASSSSYYNEQFF.

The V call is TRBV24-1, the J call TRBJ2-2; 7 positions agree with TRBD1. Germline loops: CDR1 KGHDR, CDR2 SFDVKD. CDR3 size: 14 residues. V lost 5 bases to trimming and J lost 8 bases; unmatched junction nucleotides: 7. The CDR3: CATSGTTGEGELFF. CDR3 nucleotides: TGTGCCACCAGTGGTACTACAGGGGAGGGGGAGCTGTTTTTT.

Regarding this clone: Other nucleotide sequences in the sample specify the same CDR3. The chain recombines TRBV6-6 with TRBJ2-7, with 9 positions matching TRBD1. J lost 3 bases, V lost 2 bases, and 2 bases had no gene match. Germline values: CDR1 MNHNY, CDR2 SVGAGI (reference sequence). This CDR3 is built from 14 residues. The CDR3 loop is CASSYRDRDYEQYF. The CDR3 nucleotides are TGTGCCAGCAGTTACCGGGACAGGGACTACGAGCAGTACTTC.

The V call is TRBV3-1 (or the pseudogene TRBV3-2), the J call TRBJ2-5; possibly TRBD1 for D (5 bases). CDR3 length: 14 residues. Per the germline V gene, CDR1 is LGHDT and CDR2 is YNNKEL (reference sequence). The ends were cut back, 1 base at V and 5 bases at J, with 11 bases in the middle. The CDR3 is CASSQGWGPETQYF. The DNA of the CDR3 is TGTGCCAGCAGCCAAGGATGGGGCCCCGAGACCCAGTACTTC.

The CDR3 protein is CASSSLRSGGANEQFF. In nucleotides, the CDR3 is TGCGCCAGCAGCTCCCTGAGGAGCGGGGGGGCCAATGAGCAGTTCTTC. The chain recombines TRBV5-1 with TRBJ2-1; 10 nucleotides line up with TRBD2. The germline V gene encodes CDR1 SGHRS and CDR2 YFSETQ. The CDR3 covers 16 residues. V was pared by 3 bases and J by 6 bases, with 9 bases of the junction left unmatched.

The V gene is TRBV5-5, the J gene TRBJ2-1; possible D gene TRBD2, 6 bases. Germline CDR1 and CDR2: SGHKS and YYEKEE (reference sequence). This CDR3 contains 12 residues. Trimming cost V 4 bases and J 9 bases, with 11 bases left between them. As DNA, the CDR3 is TGTGCCAGCAGCCCTATCGGGGGTGAGCAGTTCTTC. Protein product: CASSPIGGEQFF.

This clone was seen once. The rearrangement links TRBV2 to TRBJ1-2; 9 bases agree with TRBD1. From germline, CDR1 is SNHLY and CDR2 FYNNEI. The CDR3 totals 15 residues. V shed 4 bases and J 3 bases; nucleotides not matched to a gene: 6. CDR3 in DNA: TGTGCCAGCAGTGCGGGACAGGGAGGGGACTATGGCTACACCTTC. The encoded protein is CASSAGQGGDYGYTF. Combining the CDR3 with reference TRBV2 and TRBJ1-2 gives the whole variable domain EPEVTQTPSHQVTQMGQEVILRCVPISNHLYFYWYRQILGQKVEFLVSFYNNEISEKSEIFDDQFSVERPDGSNFTLKIRSTKLEDSAMYFCASSAGQGGDYGYTFGSGTRLTVV.